What follows are 16 T cell receptor beta chains derived from one specimen sequenced in a study of beta chain features in type 1 diabetes (dated by TCRdb to the late 2010s). Study-level results and caveats: Type 1 diabetes patients showed a moderate but significant shortening of TCRB CDR3 length in all four CD4+ subsets.

The antigens of these receptors remain unknown. Receptor libraries were prepared by the immunoSEQ multiplex PCR assay. The entire isolated RNA was reverse transcribed using the High Capacity cDNA Reverse Transcription Kit, and thus expressed TCRB transcripts were sequenced. TCRdb mirrors the immuneACCESS table, restricted to in-frame sequences. Some clones are absent from its copies; in checked studies, under half trace to an unresolved V gene, and the reason for the others is unknown. This sample comprises about 340,000 clones, approximately 9.7% of them detected only once. Jointly, the top ten make up approximately 1% of the sample. Sequenced material: central memory CD4+ T cells from blood. The receptors stem from a man aged 25 to 40 with type 1 diabetes.

This clone has ten or more counts. This sample also contains other DNA sequences that code for the same CDR3. CDR3 loop: CAISGTGGNQPQHF. CDR3 bases: TGTGCCATCAGTGGGACAGGGGGCAATCAGCCCCAGCATTTT. V and J are TRBV10-3 and TRBJ1-5; 9 bases match TRBD1. The CDR3 loop spans 14 amino acids. Germline CDR1 is ENHRY and CDR2 is SYGVKD. Trimming took 4 bases from V and 2 from J; bases not matched to a gene: 0.

CDR3 sequence reads: CASSSIGGPQETQYF. CDR3 bases: TGTGCCAGCAGCTCAATTGGGGGGCCCCAAGAGACCCAGTACTTC. The chain joins TRBV11-2 to TRBJ2-5; the D call may be TRBD1 or TRBD2 (6 bases each). Deletions cut 4 bases from V and 1 base from J, with 13 bases between. CDR3 length: 15 residues. Germline-derived CDR1 and CDR2 are SGHAT and FQNNGV.

This rearrangement joins TRBV12-2 to TRBJ2-3; TRBD2 is taken as the D call from the table, unchecked against the DNA. TRBV12-2 is flagged as a pseudogene. The CDR3 sequence is 13 residues long. CDR3: CASRLVEADTQYF. In DNA form, the CDR3 reads TGTGCAAGTCGCTTAGTTGAGGCAGATACGCAGTATTTT.

This clone turned up a few times. The chain recombines TRBV5-1 with TRBJ2-1; 11 bases map to TRBD2. Germline values: CDR1 SGHRS, CDR2 YFSETQ. V lost 0 bases to trimming and J lost 8 bases; unmatched junction nucleotides: 7. The CDR3 runs 16 residues. The CDR3 DNA sequence: TGCGCCAGCAGCTTGGCCCCTAGCGGGGGGTGGGATGAGCAGTTCTTC. Translated: CASSLAPSGGWDEQFF.

The J gene is TRBJ1-3, the V gene TRBV27; no clear D gene. Trimming removed 4 bases from V and 0 bases from J, with 13 bases in between. This CDR3 region has 16 residues. Germline CDR1 is MNHEY and CDR2 is SMNVEV (reference sequence). CDR3 protein: CASSSDGLLSGNTIYF. The CDR3 coding sequence is TGTGCCAGCAGTTCCGACGGACTACTCTCTGGAAACACCATATATTTT.

A few counts support this clone. The V and J genes are TRBV27 and TRBJ1-6; D unclear. Looked up from germline, CDR1 is MNHEY and CDR2 is SMNVEV (reference sequence). The CDR3 totals 17 residues. V dropped 0 bases and J dropped 0 bases, with 9 bases sitting between them. The CDR3 DNA follows: TGTGCCAGCAGTTTATCAGGGAAGAGCTCCTATAATTCACCCCTCCACTTT. As protein: CASSLSGKSSYNSPLHF.

The table lists this clone with many counts. The chain joins TRBV6-1 to TRBJ2-3; 11 positions match TRBD1. CDR3 length: 15 amino acids. V was pared by 8 bases and J by 5 bases, with 9 bases of the junction left unmatched. Germline assignment: CDR1 MNHNS and CDR2 SASEGT. This chain's CDR3 is CASSNVDRGRDTQYF. The CDR3 nucleotides read TGTGCCAGCTCCAACGTGGACAGGGGGCGAGATACGCAGTATTTT.

This chain joins TRBV7-8 and TRBJ2-7, with 8 bases fitting TRBD1. V shed 5 bases and J 10 bases; nucleotides not matched to a gene: 7. The germline CDR1 and CDR2 sequences are SGHVS and FQNEAQ. The CDR3 has 12 residues. The DNA of the CDR3 is TGTGCCAGCAGCATGACAGGGGTAGGACAGTACTTC. This translates into CASSMTGVGQYF.

The rearrangement links TRBV29-1 to TRBJ2-7; D is unresolved. The CDR3 sequence is 12 residues long. Germline assignment: CDR1 SQVTM and CDR2 ANQGSEA. The V gene lost 2 bases and the J gene lost 3 bases, with 8 bases spanning the gap. For the CDR3, the DNA is TGCAGCGTTGAAATGCCGAGCTACGAGCAGTACTTC. Amino acids: CSVEMPSYEQYF.

The CDR3 region is CASSQDRVSASGSSYGYTF. CDR3 sequence (DNA): TGCGCCAGCAGCCAAGATCGAGTATCGGCGTCAGGGAGTTCCTATGGCTACACCTTC. The V call is TRBV4-3, the J call TRBJ1-2; perhaps TRBD1 as D (5 bases). The CDR3 has 19 residues. CDR1 and CDR2 from the germline V gene are LGHNA and YSLEER. V lost 0 bases and J 4 bases, leaving 24 bases between the germline ends.

This clone was counted a few times. This chain uses TRBV6-5 with TRBJ1-1; the D gene is possibly TRBD1 (5 bases). This CDR3 region has 13 residues. Germline V lookup: CDR1 MNHEY, CDR2 SVGAGI. The V and J ends lost 2 bases and 4 bases respectively, with 8 bases between them. This chain's CDR3 is CASSYQDITEAFF. CDR3 bases: TGTGCCAGCAGTTACCAGGACATCACTGAAGCTTTCTTT.

The V and J genes are TRBV5-1 and TRBJ1-6; tentatively, D is TRBD1 (5 bases). V lost 0 bases to trimming and J lost 7 bases, with 11 bases between them. CDR1 is SGHRS, CDR2 YFSETQ, per germline. CDR3 size: 15 residues. CDR3 bases: TGCGCCAGCAGCTTGGTCGCAGGGATGAATTCACCCCTCCACTTT. As protein: CASSLVAGMNSPLHF.

CDR3 sequence (DNA): TGTGCCAGCAGCTTCGGGGGCGCAGATACGCAGTATTTT. It encodes CASSFGGADTQYF. The J gene is TRBJ2-3, the V gene TRBV5-6; D possibly uses TRBD1 or TRBD2 (6 bases each). CDR3 length: 13 residues. Trimming took off 2 bases at V and 4 bases at J, with 8 bases between the two ends. Germline V gene data show CDR1 as SGHDT and CDR2 as YYEEEE.

The chain links TRBV11-2 to TRBJ1-1; D is uncertain. Germline CDR1 and CDR2: SGHAT and FQNNGV. The length of the CDR3 is 14 residues. Trimming removed 3 bases at V and 1 base at J, with 9 bases between. CDR3 sequence reads: CASSLRHQNTEAFF. DNA for the CDR3: TGTGCCAGCAGCTTGAGGCACCAGAACACTGAAGCTTTCTTT.

The gene calls are TRBV29-1 and TRBJ2-1; 7 nucleotides align to TRBD1. Germline CDR1 is SQVTM and CDR2 is ANQGSEA. Germline trimming cut 5 bases from V and 4 bases from J; bases unmatched to any gene: 5. CDR3 length equals 13 residues. The CDR3, as DNA: TGCAGCGTTCCCAAGACAGGGTACAATGAGCAGTTCTTC. Translation: CSVPKTGYNEQFF.

This chain joins TRBV30 and TRBJ2-3, with 12 positions matching TRBD1. The CDR3 has 15 residues. After removal of 4 bases from V and 3 bases from J, the junction contained 5 bases not matched to a gene. Germline V gene lookup returns CDR1 GTSNPN and CDR2 SVGIG (reference sequence). In DNA, the CDR3 is TGTGCCTGGAACCGGGACAGGGGGCGAACAGATACGCAGTATTTT. It translates to CAWNRDRGRTDTQYF.